This entry lists 10 T cell receptor beta chains sequenced from one sample in a study of T cell responses to AZD1222 COVID-19 vaccine. Clones were read by immunoSEQ multiplex PCR, and TCRdb kept only the in-frame ones, dropping some. Found here are roughly 120,000 clones, 88% of them singletons; the top ten hold roughly 5%. Source: peripheral blood, taken on day 0 of AZD1222 vaccination. The receptors were sampled from an adult in good health.

The chain couples TRBV4-3 to TRBJ1-2; 11 bases match TRBD1. From germline, CDR1 is LGHNA and CDR2 YSLEER. This CDR3 is built from 16 residues. The V gene end was trimmed by 0 bases and the J gene end by 4 bases; junction bases not matched to a gene: 4. DNA for the CDR3: TGCGCCAGCAGCCAAGAGTGGGGACAGGGGGGCTATGGCTACACCTTC. Residues: CASSQEWGQGGYGYTF.

The rearrangement links TRBV12-5 to TRBJ1-4; TRBD1 is a possible D gene (6 bases). V lost 6 bases and J lost 1, with 15 bases in between. This CDR3 has 16 residues. Germline CDR1 and CDR2: LGHNT and FRNRAP. In DNA form, the CDR3 reads TGTGCTAGTGGCATAACAGGGATCAGAACTAATGAAAAACTGTTTTTT. This sequence encodes CASGITGIRTNEKLFF.

V and J are TRBV10-3 and TRBJ2-5; 8 bases are shared with TRBD1. The CDR3 runs to 13 residues. Trimming removed 6 bases from V and 4 bases from J; junction bases left unmatched: 4. The germline CDR1 and CDR2 sequences are ENHRY and SYGVKD. CDR3 region: CAIRDRVGETQYF. As DNA, the CDR3 is TGTGCCATCAGGGACAGGGTCGGAGAGACCCAGTACTTC.

The chain couples TRBV7-2 to TRBJ1-5, with a possible D match to TRBD1 (6 bases). The CDR3 spans 15 residues. The V end was cut by 1 base, the J end by 5 bases, with 12 bases between. In germline, CDR1 is SGHTA, CDR2 FQGNSA. DNA for the CDR3: TGTGCCAGCAGCTTAGTGGCAGGGGTCGATCAGCCCCAGCATTTT. It encodes CASSLVAGVDQPQHF. Full variable domain (missing parts from reference TRBV7-2 and TRBJ1-5): GAGVSQSPSNKVTEKGKDVELRCDPISGHTALYWYRQSLGQGLEFLIYFQGNSAPDKSGLPSDRFSAERTGGSVSTLTIQRTQQEDSAVYLCASSLVAGVDQPQHFGDGTRLSIL.

The chain is built from TRBV19 and TRBJ1-1; D not resolved. Between the trimmed V and J ends, which lost 4 bases and 2 bases, there was a span of 14 bases. There are 15 residues in the CDR3. Germline V gene lookup returns CDR1 LNHDA and CDR2 SQIVND (reference sequence). DNA for the CDR3: TGTGCCAGTAGTAGAGCCACTGCGGGAAACACTGAAGCTTTCTTT. It is translated as CASSRATAGNTEAFF.

The V and J genes are TRBV27 and TRBJ1-5; D perhaps matches TRBD1 (5 bases). Trimming cost V 8 bases and J 5 bases, with 16 bases left between them. CDR1 MNHEY and CDR2 SMNVEV come from the germline V gene (reference sequence). This CDR3 spans 14 amino acids. CDR3 residues: CASCPIGGDQPQHF. DNA for the CDR3: TGTGCCAGCTGTCCGATCGGGGGGGATCAGCCCCAGCATTTT.

This chain connects TRBV29-1 to TRBJ1-1, with 11 nucleotides matching TRBD1. The germline V gene encodes CDR1 SQVTM and CDR2 ANQGSEA. The V segment lost 3 bases and the J segment 3 bases; nucleotides outside the gene matches: 0. The CDR3 extends over 13 amino acids. In DNA form, the CDR3 reads TGCAGCGTTGAGGGACAGGGGGACACTGAAGCTTTCTTT. Translated, it gives CSVEGQGDTEAFF.

The chain joins TRBV3-1 (or the pseudogene TRBV3-2) to TRBJ2-4, with a possible D match to TRBD1 (5 bases). CDR1 and CDR2 from the germline V gene are LGHDT and YNNKEL (reference sequence). The CDR3 covers 18 residues. V dropped 4 bases and J dropped 0 bases, with 19 bases sitting between them. Here the CDR3 reads CASSPQPGQTLAKNIQYF. Written as DNA, the CDR3 is TGTGCCAGCAGCCCTCAACCCGGACAAACCCTAGCCAAAAACATTCAGTACTTC.

This clone was observed a few times. This sequence joins TRBV6-4 and TRBJ1-6, with 8 bases fitting TRBD1. V was clipped by 9 bases and J by 6 bases; unmatched bases: 19. Germline values: CDR1 MRHNA, CDR2 SNTAGT. This CDR3 region has 18 residues. Here the CDR3 DNA reads TGTGCCAGTCGGGCCGGGAAGGTCGGACAGGGCCTTAATTCACCCCTCCACTTT. Translation: CASRAGKVGQGLNSPLHF.

The chain couples TRBV11-2 to TRBJ1-3; D gene unclear. The CDR3 has 15 residues. Germline V lookup: CDR1 SGHAT, CDR2 FQNNGV. V gave up 4 bases and J gave up 0 bases, with 10 bases separating them. The CDR3 protein is CASSSTGSSGNTIYF. The CDR3 DNA sequence: TGTGCCAGCAGCTCGACCGGGAGCTCTGGAAACACCATATATTTT. Filled out from reference TRBV11-2 and TRBJ1-3, the complete variable domain reads EAGVAQSPRYKIIEKRQSVAFWCNPISGHATLYWYQQILGQGPKLLIQFQNNGVVDDSQLPKDRFSAERLKGVDSTLKIQPAKLEDSAVYLCASSSTGSSGNTIYFGEGSWLTVV.